Listed here are 10 T cell receptor beta chains from one sample, sequenced in a study of cytomegalovirus exposure and HLA in healthy donors. Vbeta (60) and Jbeta (13) primers were used in the PCR. Clones were sequenced by immunoSEQ multiplex PCR, and TCRdb holds only the in-frame ones, with some missing. The sample lists about 89,000 clones, around four fifths occurring once. The sequenced sample was PBMCs. These receptors were collected from a female donor in good health and CMV-seropositive.

The V call is TRBV9, the J call TRBJ2-1; D not certain. V shed 3 bases and J shed 6 bases, with 7 bases lying between them. CDR3 length equals 12 residues. The germline gives CDR1 SGDLS, CDR2 YYNGEE. In DNA, the CDR3 is TGTGCCAGCAGCGAAAACTCCAATGAGCAGTTCTTC. Encoded protein: CASSENSNEQFF. The entire variable domain, with the rest obtained from reference TRBV9 and TRBJ2-1, is as follows: DSGVTQTPKHLITATGQRVTLRCSPRSGDLSVYWYQQSLDQGLQFLIQYYNGEERAKGNILERFSAQQFPDLHSELNLSSLELGDSALYFCASSENSNEQFFGPGTRLTVL.

The V call is TRBV27, the J call TRBJ1-1; D unclear. Trimming removed 2 bases from V and 4 bases from J, with 11 bases in between. This CDR3 is 14 amino acids long. CDR1 MNHEY and CDR2 SMNVEV come from the germline V gene (reference sequence). Here the CDR3 reads CASSLSGIGTEAFF. The CDR3, as DNA: TGTGCCAGCAGTTTAAGCGGTATCGGCACTGAAGCTTTCTTT.

J is TRBJ1-2 and V is TRBV6-5; possibly TRBD1 for D (5 bases). Germline loops: CDR1 MNHEY, CDR2 SVGAGI. The CDR3 loop spans 14 amino acids. Trimming left V 7 bases short and J 2 bases short, with 14 bases between. The CDR3 bases are TGTGCCAGCACTGACAGTTCCTTCAACTATGGCTACACCTTC. It encodes CASTDSSFNYGYTF.

The V and J genes are TRBV5-4 and TRBJ2-3; D is possibly TRBD2 (6 bases). The CDR3 runs to 16 residues. V lost 0 bases and J 3 bases, leaving 14 bases between the germline ends. The germline V gene has CDR1 SGHNT and CDR2 YYREEE (reference sequence). As DNA, the CDR3 is TGTGCCAGCAGCTTGGACCCGGGGGTGGGAACAGATACGCAGTATTTT. Protein product: CASSLDPGVGTDTQYF. The whole variable domain, filled in from reference TRBV5-4 and TRBJ2-3, reads ETGVTQSPTHLIKTRGQQVTLRCSSQSGHNTVSWYQQALGQGPQFIFQYYREEENGRGNFPPRFSGLQFPNYSSELNVNALELDDSALYLCASSLDPGVGTDTQYFGPGTRLTVL.

The chain recombines TRBV10-3 with TRBJ2-3, with 11 bases identical to TRBD1. The CDR3 is 17 amino acids. Germline values: CDR1 ENHRY, CDR2 SYGVKD. V was pared by 3 bases and J by 4 bases, with 9 bases of the junction left unmatched. CDR3 amino acids: CAISEGQGAVLPDTQYF. Written as DNA, the CDR3 is TGTGCCATCAGTGAAGGACAGGGGGCGGTTCTCCCAGATACGCAGTATTTT.

The J gene is TRBJ2-7, the V gene TRBV15; TRBD2 matches at 12 bases. Germline trimming cut 5 bases from V and 0 bases from J; bases unmatched to any gene: 5. CDR3 size: 16 residues. Germline lookup yields CDR1 LNHNV and CDR2 YYDKDF (reference sequence). The DNA of the CDR3 is TGTGCCACCAGCCCCGGGACTAGCGGGTTCTCCTACGAGCAGTACTTC. Its protein product is CATSPGTSGFSYEQYF. Based on the CDR3 plus reference TRBV15 and TRBJ2-7, the full variable domain is DAMVIQNPRYQVTQFGKPVTLSCSQTLNHNVMYWYQQKSSQAPKLLFHYYDKDFNNEADTPDNFQSRRPNTSFCFLDIRSPGLGDTAMYLCATSPGTSGFSYEQYFGPGTRLTVT.

This chain connects TRBV5-1 to TRBJ1-1; TRBD1 matches 9 bases. Germline-derived CDR1 and CDR2 are SGHRS and YFSETQ. The CDR3 has 17 residues. Trimming at V came to 6 bases and at J to 2 bases, leaving 14 bases not matched to a gene. CDR3 loop: CASNYPGTGLINTEAFF. In nucleotides, the CDR3 is TGCGCCAGCAATTATCCCGGGACAGGGCTAATAAACACTGAAGCTTTCTTT.

The chain combines TRBV28 with TRBJ1-1; 8 nucleotides agree with TRBD1. The junction had 5 bases not matched to a gene; V was cut back by 5 bases and J by 0 bases. The germline V gene has CDR1 MDHEN and CDR2 SYDVKM. The CDR3 is 15 residues long. CDR3 amino acids: CASSQRTGMNTEAFF. CDR3 nucleotides: TGTGCCAGCAGTCAAAGGACAGGGATGAACACTGAAGCTTTCTTT.

This chain joins TRBV5-6 and TRBJ1-3; weak D call: TRBD1 (5 bases). Germline CDR1 is SGHDT and CDR2 is YYEEEE. V shed 4 bases and J shed 0 bases, with 8 bases lying between them. The CDR3 is 14 amino acids. The CDR3 region is CASSAGISGNTIYF. The CDR3 region has the DNA TGTGCCAGCAGCGCAGGGATCTCTGGAAACACCATATATTTT.

The chain has TRBV4-1 and TRBJ2-7; tentative D call: TRBD2 (5 bases). V was cut by 0 bases and J by 3 bases, with 6 bases left in between. Germline CDR1 and CDR2: MGHRA and YSYEKL. The CDR3 consists of 13 residues. The CDR3 nucleotides read TGCGCCAGCAGCCAAGAGAGGGACTACGAGCAGTACTTC. It translates to CASSQERDYEQYF.